A selection of T cell receptor beta chains follows, all from one sample in a study of identical twins. MiXCR, applied by TCRdb to the 5' RACE reads, yields one record per CDR3 protein. Of approximately 530,000 distinct CDR3 sequences in the sample, about a fifth were seen once. The data also belong to a second study, concerning yellow fever vaccine responses in identical twins.

The sample consisted of CD4+ T cells sorted from blood. These receptors all come from a woman between 18 and 29 years old in good health. Both conserved end residues are part of each CDR3. D genes are given only for firm matches. Not all rows give a size; the values are once, few, many and, for expanded clones, a class.

>TRBD2|.|TRBJ2-7|TRBV20-1
CSATGTSGRAGTYEQYF
TGCAGTGCTACCGGGACTAGCGGAAGAGCTGGGACGTACGAGCAGTACTTC
>TRBD2|.|TRBJ2-3|TRBV10-3
CATYPSGSTDTQYF
TGTGCCACCTATCCTAGCGGGAGCACAGATACGCAGTATTTT
>TRBD2|few|TRBJ2-7|TRBV28
CASRTASGRQGEQYF
TGTGCCAGCAGGACCGCTAGCGGGAGGCAAGGGGAGCAGTACTTC
>.|few|TRBJ2-1|TRBV20-1
CSARDRSRNNEQFF
TGCAGTGCTAGAGATCGGAGTAGGAACAATGAGCAGTTCTTC
>.|.|TRBJ2-5|TRBV20-1
CSARGEYPIDRQETQYF
TGCAGTGCTAGAGGGGAGTATCCTATCGACCGACAAGAGACCCAGTACTTC
>.|many|TRBJ2-2|TRBV5-1
CASSLGHDTGELFF
TGCGCCAGCAGCTTGGGACATGACACCGGGGAGCTGTTTTTT
>.|few|TRBJ2-4|TRBV11-3
CASSSPLKNIQYF
TGTGCCAGCAGCTCTCCCCTAAAAAACATTCAGTACTTC
>.|.|TRBJ2-1|TRBV15
CATSPAGTLYNEQFF
TGTGCCACCAGCCCCGCCGGGACTTTGTACAATGAGCAGTTCTTC
>TRBD2|.|TRBJ2-1|TRBV11-2
CASSLYLTSGRNEQFF
TGTGCCAGCAGCTTATATCTAACTAGCGGGAGAAATGAGCAGTTCTTC
>TRBD1|.|TRBJ1-1|TRBV4-1
CASSRVSGTGNTEAFF
TGCGCCAGCAGCCGGGTTTCCGGGACAGGGAACACTGAAGCTTTCTTT
>.|.|TRBJ2-1|TRBV18
CASSPPAGQNPSNEQFF
TGTGCCAGCTCACCGCCTGCCGGACAGAACCCTTCCAATGAGCAGTTCTTC
>.|.|TRBJ1-1|TRBV7-8
CASSVIEVPNTEAFF
TGTGCCAGCAGCGTAATAGAAGTTCCGAACACTGAAGCTTTCTTT
>.|once|TRBJ2-2|TRBV12-3/TRBV12-4
CASSLGFRASGGELFF
TGTGCCAGCAGTTTAGGATTCCGGGCCTCGGGGGGGGAGCTGTTTTTT
>.|.|TRBJ2-3|TRBV3-1
CASSPKGGTVKVTQYF
TGTGCCAGCAGCCCCAAAGGGGGGACAGTGAAAGTTACGCAGTATTTT
>.|.|TRBJ2-3|TRBV19
CASSPRTASTDTQYF
TGTGCCAGTTCCCCTAGGACAGCTAGCACAGATACGCAGTATTTT
>.|few|TRBJ1-1|TRBV29-1
CSVGRRVNTEAFF
TGCAGCGTGGGGCGACGGGTGAACACTGAAGCTTTCTTT
>TRBD1|few|TRBJ1-1|TRBV28
CASIPGTGGNTEAFF
TGTGCCAGCATCCCCGGGACAGGGGGGAACACTGAAGCTTTCTTT
>.|few|TRBJ2-1|TRBV5-6
CASSGNGGLLFKQFF
TGTGCCAGCAGTGGAAACGGGGGACTTCTTTTTAAGCAGTTCTTC